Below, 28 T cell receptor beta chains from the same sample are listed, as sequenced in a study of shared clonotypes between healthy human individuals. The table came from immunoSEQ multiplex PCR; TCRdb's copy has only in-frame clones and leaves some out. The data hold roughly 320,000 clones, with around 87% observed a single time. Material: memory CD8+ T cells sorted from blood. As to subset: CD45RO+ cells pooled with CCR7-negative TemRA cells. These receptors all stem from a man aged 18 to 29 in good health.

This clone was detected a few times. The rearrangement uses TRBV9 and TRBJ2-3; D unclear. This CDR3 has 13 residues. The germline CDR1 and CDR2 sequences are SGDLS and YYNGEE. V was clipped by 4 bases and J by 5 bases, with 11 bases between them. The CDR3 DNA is TGTGCCAGCAGCCCCTCGGGCGGAGATACGCAGTATTTT. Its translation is CASSPSGGDTQYF.

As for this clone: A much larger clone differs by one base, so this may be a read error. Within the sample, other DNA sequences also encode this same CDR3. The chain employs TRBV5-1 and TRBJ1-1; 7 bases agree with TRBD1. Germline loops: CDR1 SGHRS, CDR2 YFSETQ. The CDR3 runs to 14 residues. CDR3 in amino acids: CASSLGQGRTEAFF. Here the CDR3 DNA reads TGCGCCAGCAGCTTGGGACAGGGTCGCACTGAGGCTTTCTTT.

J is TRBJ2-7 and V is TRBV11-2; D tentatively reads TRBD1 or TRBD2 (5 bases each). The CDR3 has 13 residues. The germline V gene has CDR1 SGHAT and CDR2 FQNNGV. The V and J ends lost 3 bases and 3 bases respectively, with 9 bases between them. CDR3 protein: CASSLGPNYEQYF. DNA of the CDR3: TGTGCCAGCAGCTTGGGACCGAACTACGAGCAGTACTTC.

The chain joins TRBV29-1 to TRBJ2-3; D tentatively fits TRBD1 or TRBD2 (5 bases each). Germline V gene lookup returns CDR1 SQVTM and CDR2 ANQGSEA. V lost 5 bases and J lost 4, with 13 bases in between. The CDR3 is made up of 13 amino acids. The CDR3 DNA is TGCAGCGTTCCCGGGGCGTACCCAGATACGCAGTATTTT. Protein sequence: CSVPGAYPDTQYF.

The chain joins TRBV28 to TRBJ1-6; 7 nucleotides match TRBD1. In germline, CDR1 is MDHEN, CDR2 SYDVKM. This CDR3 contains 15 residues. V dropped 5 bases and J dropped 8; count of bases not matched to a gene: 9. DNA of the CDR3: TGTGCCAGCAGTCCCGCCCGACAGGGTTATTCACCCCTCCACTTT. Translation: CASSPARQGYSPLHF.

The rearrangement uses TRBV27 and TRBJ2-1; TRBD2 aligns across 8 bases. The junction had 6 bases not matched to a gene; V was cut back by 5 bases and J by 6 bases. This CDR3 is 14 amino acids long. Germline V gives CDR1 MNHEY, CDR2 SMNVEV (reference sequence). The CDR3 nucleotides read TGTGCCAGCAGTCCGCGGGGGGCGGGCAATGAGCAGTTCTTC. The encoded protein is CASSPRGAGNEQFF.

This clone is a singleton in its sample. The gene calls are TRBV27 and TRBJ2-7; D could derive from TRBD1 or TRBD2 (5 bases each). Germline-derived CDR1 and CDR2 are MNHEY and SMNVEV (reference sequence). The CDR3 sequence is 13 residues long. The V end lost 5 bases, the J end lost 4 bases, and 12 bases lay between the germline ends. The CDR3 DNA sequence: TGTGCCAGCAGTATCCGGGACGGTTACGAGCAGTACTTC. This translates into CASSIRDGYEQYF.

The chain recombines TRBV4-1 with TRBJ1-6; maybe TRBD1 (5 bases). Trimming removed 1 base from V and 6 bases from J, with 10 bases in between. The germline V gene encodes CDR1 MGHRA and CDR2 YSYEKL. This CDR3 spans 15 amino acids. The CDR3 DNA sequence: TGCGCCAGCAGCCAAGGGGACGTGGTTAATTCACCCCTCCACTTT. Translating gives CASSQGDVVNSPLHF.

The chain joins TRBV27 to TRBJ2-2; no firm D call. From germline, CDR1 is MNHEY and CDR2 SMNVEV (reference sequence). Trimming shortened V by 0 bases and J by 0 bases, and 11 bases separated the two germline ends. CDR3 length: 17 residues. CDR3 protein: CASSLSHLPANTGELFF. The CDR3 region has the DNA TGTGCCAGCAGTTTATCTCACCTACCCGCGAACACCGGGGAGCTGTTTTTT.

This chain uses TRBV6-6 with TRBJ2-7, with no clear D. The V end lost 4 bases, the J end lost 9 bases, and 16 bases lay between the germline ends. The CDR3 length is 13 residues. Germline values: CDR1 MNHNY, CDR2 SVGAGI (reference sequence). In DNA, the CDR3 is TGTGCCAGCAGTTCCTCCTCCCTTCCTCGGCAGTACTTC. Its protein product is CASSSSSLPRQYF.

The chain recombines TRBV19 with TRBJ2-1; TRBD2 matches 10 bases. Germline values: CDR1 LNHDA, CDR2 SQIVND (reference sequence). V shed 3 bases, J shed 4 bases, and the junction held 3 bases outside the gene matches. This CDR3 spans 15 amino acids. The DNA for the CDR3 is TGTGCCAGTAGTATTGCACTAGCGGGGTACAATGAGCAGTTCTTC. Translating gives CASSIALAGYNEQFF. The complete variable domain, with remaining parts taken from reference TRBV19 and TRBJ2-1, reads DGGITQSPKYLFRKEGQNVTLSCEQNLNHDAMYWYRQDPGQGLRLIYYSQIVNDFQKGDIAEGYSVSREKKESFPLTVTSAQKNPTAFYLCASSIALAGYNEQFFGPGTRLTVL.

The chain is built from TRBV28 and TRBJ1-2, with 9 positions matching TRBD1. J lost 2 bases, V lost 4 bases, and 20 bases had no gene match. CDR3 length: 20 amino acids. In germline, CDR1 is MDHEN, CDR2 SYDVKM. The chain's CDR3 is CASSSSREILDRGANYGYTF. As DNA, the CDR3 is TGTGCCAGCAGTTCTAGCCGGGAGATCCTAGACAGGGGGGCGAACTATGGCTACACCTTC.

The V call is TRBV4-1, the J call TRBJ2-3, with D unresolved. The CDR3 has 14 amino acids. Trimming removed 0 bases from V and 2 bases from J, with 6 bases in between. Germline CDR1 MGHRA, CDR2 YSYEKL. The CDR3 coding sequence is TGCGCCAGCAGCCAAGAATCTATCACAGATACGCAGTATTTT. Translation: CASSQESITDTQYF.

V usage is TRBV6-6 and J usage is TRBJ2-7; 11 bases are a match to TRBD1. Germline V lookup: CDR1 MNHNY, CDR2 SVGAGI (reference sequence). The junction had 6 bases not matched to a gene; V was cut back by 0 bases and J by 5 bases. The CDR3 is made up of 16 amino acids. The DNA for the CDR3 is TGTGCCAGCAGTTACTCCCGGGACAGGGGGTTCCACGAGCAGTACTTC. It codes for CASSYSRDRGFHEQYF.

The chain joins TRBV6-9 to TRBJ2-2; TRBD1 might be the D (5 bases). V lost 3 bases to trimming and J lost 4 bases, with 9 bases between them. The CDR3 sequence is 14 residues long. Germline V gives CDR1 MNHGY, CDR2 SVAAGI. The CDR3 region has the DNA TGTGCCAGCAGTTACCTAGGGGTCACCGGGGAGCTGTTTTTT. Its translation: CASSYLGVTGELFF.

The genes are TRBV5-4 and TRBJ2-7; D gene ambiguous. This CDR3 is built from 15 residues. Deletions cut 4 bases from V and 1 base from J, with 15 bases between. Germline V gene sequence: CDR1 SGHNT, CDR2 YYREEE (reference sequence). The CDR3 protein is CASSPTLESSYEQYF. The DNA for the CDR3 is TGTGCCAGCAGCCCCACACTGGAGTCTTCCTACGAGCAGTACTTC.

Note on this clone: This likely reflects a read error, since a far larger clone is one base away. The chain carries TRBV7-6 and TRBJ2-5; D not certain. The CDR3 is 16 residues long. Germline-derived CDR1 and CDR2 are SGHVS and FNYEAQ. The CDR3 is CASSLEWGNYQGTQYF. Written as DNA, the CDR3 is TGTGCCAGCAGCTTGGAGTGGGGAAATTACCAAGGGACCCAGTACTTC.

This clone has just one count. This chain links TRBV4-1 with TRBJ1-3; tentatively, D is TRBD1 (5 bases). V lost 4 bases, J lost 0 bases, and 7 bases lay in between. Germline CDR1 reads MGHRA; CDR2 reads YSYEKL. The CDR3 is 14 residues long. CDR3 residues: CASSPQGSGNTIYF. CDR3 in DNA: TGCGCCAGCAGCCCCCAGGGCTCTGGAAACACCATATATTTT.

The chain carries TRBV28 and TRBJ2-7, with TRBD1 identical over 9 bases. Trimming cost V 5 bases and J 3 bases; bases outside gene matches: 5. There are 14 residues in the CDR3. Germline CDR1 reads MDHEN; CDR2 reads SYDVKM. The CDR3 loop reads CASSPSDRGYEQYF. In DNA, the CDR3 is TGTGCCAGCAGTCCTTCGGACAGGGGCTACGAGCAGTACTTC.

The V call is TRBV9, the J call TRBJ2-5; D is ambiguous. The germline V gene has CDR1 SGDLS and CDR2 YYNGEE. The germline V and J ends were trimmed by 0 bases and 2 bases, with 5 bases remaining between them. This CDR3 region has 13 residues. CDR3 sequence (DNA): TGTGCCAGCAGCGTAGGAGTGCAAGAGACCCAGTACTTC. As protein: CASSVGVQETQYF.

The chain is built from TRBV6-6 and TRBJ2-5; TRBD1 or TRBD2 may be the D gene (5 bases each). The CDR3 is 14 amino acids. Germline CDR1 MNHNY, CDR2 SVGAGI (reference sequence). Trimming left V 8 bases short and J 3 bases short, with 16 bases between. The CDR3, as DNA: TGTGCCAGCTCATTAGCGACAGCGAAAGAGACCCAGTACTTC. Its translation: CASSLATAKETQYF.

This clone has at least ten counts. The CDR3 protein is CASSLSRVNTEAFF. The CDR3 region has the DNA TGTGCCAGCAGCTTATCCAGGGTGAACACTGAAGCTTTCTTT. The chain recombines TRBV7-2 with TRBJ1-1, with D possibly TRBD1 on 5 matching bases. This CDR3 is built from 14 residues. Trimming removed 2 bases from V and 0 bases from J, with 7 bases in between. Germline lookup yields CDR1 SGHTA and CDR2 FQGNSA. Full variable domain (remainder filled in from reference TRBV7-2 and TRBJ1-1): GAGVSQSPSNKVTEKGKDVELRCDPISGHTALYWYRQSLGQGLEFLIYFQGNSAPDKSGLPSDRFSAERTGGSVSTLTIQRTQQEDSAVYLCASSLSRVNTEAFFGQGTRLTVV.

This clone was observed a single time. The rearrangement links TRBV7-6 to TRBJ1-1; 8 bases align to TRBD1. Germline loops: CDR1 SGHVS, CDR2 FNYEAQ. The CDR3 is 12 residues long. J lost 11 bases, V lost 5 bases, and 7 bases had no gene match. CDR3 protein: CASSRRQGRAFF. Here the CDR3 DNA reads TGTGCCAGCAGCAGAAGACAGGGGAGGGCTTTCTTT.

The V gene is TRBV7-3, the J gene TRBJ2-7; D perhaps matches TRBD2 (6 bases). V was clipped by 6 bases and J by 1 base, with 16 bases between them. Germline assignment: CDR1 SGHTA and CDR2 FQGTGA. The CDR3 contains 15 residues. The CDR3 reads CASRIHGGPSYEQYF. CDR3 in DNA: TGTGCCAGCAGGATCCACGGGGGACCTTCCTACGAGCAGTACTTC.

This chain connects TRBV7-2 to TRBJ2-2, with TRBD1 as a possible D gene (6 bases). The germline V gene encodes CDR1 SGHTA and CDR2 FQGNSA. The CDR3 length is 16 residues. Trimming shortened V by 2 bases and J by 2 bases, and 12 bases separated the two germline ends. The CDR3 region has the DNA TGTGCCAGCAGCTTAAATCAGGGGACCAACACCGGGGAGCTGTTTTTT. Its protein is CASSLNQGTNTGELFF. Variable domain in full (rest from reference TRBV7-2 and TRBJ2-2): GAGVSQSPSNKVTEKGKDVELRCDPISGHTALYWYRQSLGQGLEFLIYFQGNSAPDKSGLPSDRFSAERTGGSVSTLTIQRTQQEDSAVYLCASSLNQGTNTGELFFGEGSRLTVL.

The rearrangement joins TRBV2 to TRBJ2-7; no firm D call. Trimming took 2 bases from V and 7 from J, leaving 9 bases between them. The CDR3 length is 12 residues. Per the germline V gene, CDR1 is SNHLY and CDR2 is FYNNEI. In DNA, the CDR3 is TGTGCCAGCAGTGAATGGCGGAATGAGCAGTACTTC. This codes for CASSEWRNEQYF.

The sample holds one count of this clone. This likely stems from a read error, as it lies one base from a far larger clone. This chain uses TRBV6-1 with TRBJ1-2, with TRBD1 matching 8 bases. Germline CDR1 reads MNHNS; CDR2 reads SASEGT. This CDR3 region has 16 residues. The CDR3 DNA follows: TGTGCCAACAGTGAAGCCGCGACAGGGGTAAACTATGGCTACACCTTC. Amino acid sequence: CANSEAATGVNYGYTF.

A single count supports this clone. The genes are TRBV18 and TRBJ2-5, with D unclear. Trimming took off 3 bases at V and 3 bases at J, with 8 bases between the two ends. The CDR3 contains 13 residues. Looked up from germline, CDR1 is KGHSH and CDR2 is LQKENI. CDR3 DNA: TGTGCCAGCTCACCCAGGATCAAAGAGACCCAGTACTTC. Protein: CASSPRIKETQYF.